The subject of this entry is one T cell receptor (beta chain). The antigen is not known. The sample is drawn from a study of cytomegalovirus exposure and HLA in healthy donors. Regarding the study as a whole: For most TCR beta V segments, an earlier analysis put the productive rate at about 90% or about 30% of the time.

The PCR had 60 Vbeta and 13 Jbeta primers. Here immunoSEQ multiplex PCR was the method, and the copy in TCRdb shows in-frame clones only, minus some. The repertoire has roughly 180,000 clones, nearly 80% of them found once; the top ten carry about 3.1%. Healthy bone marrow donors formed the donor group. The germline V and J ends were trimmed by 3 bases and 5 bases, with 11 bases remaining between them. This CDR3 has 13 residues. Germline values: CDR1 SGDLS, CDR2 YYNGEE. Sequencing was done on a sample of PBMCs. This TCR was sampled from a female donor in good health and CMV-seronegative. The rearrangement links TRBV9 to TRBJ1-2; tentative D call: TRBD1 (6 bases). The CDR3 is CASSGRGLYGYTF. The CDR3 DNA reads TGTGCCAGCAGCGGCAGGGGACTATATGGCTACACCTTC.